The entry below gives a single T cell receptor beta chain sequence along with its context. Its antigen is undetermined. The V gene's germline CDR1 is MDHEN and CDR2 SYDVKM. The V end lost 8 bases, the J end lost 3 bases, and 15 bases lay between the germline ends. The CDR3 is 14 amino acids. Under the ViraFEST assay, PBMC were stimulated with viral peptide pools so that antigen-specific CD4+ T cells expanded. Sequencing was performed afterwards. Researchers isolated CD4+ T cells once 9 to 11 days of culture had elapsed. Vaccinated participants had no history of SARS-CoV-2 infection and tested negative for nucleocapsid antibodies. Cultures used 2 million to 2.5 million PBMC per well, 9 to 10 IU/ml IL-2 and about 10 ug/ml peptides. Half-medium changes using IL-2 medium occurred on days 3 and 7. Profiled with immunoSEQ multiplex PCR; TCRdb holds only in-frame clones, not every one. The profile shows 35,000 to 50,000 clones, around 80% of them singletons.

This specimen comes from a study of vaccination effects on CD4 cells after COVID-19. General study points: Clones of infection and vaccine origin contracted markedly late after vaccination. In healthy vaccinees, only 1 of 255 vaccine-induced clones cross-reacted with common cold coronaviruses.

The chain recombines TRBV28 with TRBJ2-3; TRBD2 might be the D (6 bases). This clonotype was obtained from a human donor who received a COVID-19 vaccine. The sequencing used CD4+ T cells from PBMCs cultured with SARS-CoV-2 spike peptides, collected before COVID-19 vaccination. Here the CDR3 reads CASQSLGGTDTQYF. In DNA form, the CDR3 reads TGTGCCAGCCAATCTTTGGGGGGAACAGATACGCAGTATTTT.